This T cell receptor beta chain originates from a study of cytotoxic CD8 clonotypes in ibrutinib-treated CLL (dated by TCRdb to 2020 to 2022). At the level of the whole study: The cohort was composed of ten to eleven relapsed/refractory and 15 treatment-naive patients; IGHV unmutated status was identified in fewer than 18 patients. Cryopreserved peripheral blood mononuclear cells were collected at three points: before therapy, at response, and at either sustained remission or disease progression. Samples averaged around 280,000 productive templates and some 91,000 productive rearrangements. Response samples were taken after a median of roughly a year on treatment, ranging from about 6 to 40 months. Responses were partial in approximately 24 patients and complete in 2; after median approximately 67 months follow-up, about 14 stayed in remission and about 12 progressed. Of the roughly 86 participants in the trial, 20 to 30 had longitudinal samples available.

For TCR beta library preparation, about 1.8 micrograms of genomic DNA were isolated from cryopreserved PBMCs. Longitudinal blood samples from CLL patients on ibrutinib monotherapy were analyzed using high-throughput TCR beta sequencing. The patients took part in an open-label, single-center phase 2 trial of ibrutinib monotherapy. The germline V gene yields SGHVS for CDR1 and FQNEAQ for CDR2. The cysteine opens and the phenylalanine closes a CDR3 of 11 amino acids. Of the read, only the CDR3 DNA is kept; its 33 bases are in frame from base 1. V drops 2 bases and J drops 6 bases, leaving 5 bases in between. Overall study outcomes, separate from this receptor: Baseline clonality was found to be higher than that of age-matched healthy donors and was strongly correlated with circulating CD8+ T-cell counts. Public clonotypes were found to be uncommon and were observed to contract or remain stable during treatment; the increase in clonality was shown to reflect expansion of private clonotypes at ibrutinib response. Sustained-remission and progressing patients did not have matched sampling times, and lymph node repertoires were not examined. Clonality increased at ibrutinib response, stayed stable in sustained remission, and fell back toward baseline at progression.

As regards this clone: What this receptor recognizes is not known. Qualities for individual bases were not recorded, and no much larger clone is one base off.

A MiSeq instrument was used for deep resolution sequencing, which targeted depths ranging from 1 in 1 million up to 1 in 200,000 T cells, with coverage averaging 10x for each clonotype. The immunoSEQ hsTCRB Kit was used to generate the TCR beta libraries. The authors' analysis ran thus. ImmunoSEQ Data Assistant and ImmunoSEQ Analyzer were used for data analysis, and V, D and J genes were assigned according to IMGT definitions. Clonality, with values ranging from 0 to 1, was calculated as one minus the normalized Shannon entropy of productive rearrangement frequencies. Only overrepresented clonotypes making up at least 0.05% of each patient's repertoire were included in the public clonotype analysis. Repertoires from some 13 age-matched healthy donors in immuneACCESS were used as clonality controls. TCRdb took over this immuneACCESS table, retaining in-frame rearrangements with V and J assigned. Such tables are incomplete; in checked studies, under half of the missing clones stem from an unresolved V gene, and the remainder is unexplained. V, J and clone size were drawn from that table, and D and trimming were deduced from the DNA. For this sample the table gives tens of thousands of clones, of which roughly 72% were detected only once. The ten largest clones take up approximately 30% of the sample.

The chain uses TRBV7-8 and TRBJ2-7, with the D gene not confidently named. The source material was PBMCs, sampled before ibrutinib treatment. The receptor was derived from a human donor with chronic lymphocytic leukemia. The DNA reads as follows: TGTGCCAGCAGCTTATTTCGCGAGCAGTACTTC. Its translation reads: CASSLFREQYF.